This T cell receptor beta chain stems from a study of blood T cell repertoires in COVID-19. Losses at the gene ends were 1 base for V and 8 bases for J; bases not matched to a gene: 22. The length of the CDR3 is 20 residues. The germline V gene has CDR1 KGHSH and CDR2 LQKENI. TCRdb's copy holds only in-frame clones and misses some; the assay was immunoSEQ multiplex PCR. The data contain some 50,000 clones, 80% to 90% of them singletons. V is TRBV18 and J is TRBJ1-3; 8 bases line up with TRBD1. The sequenced sample consisted of peripheral blood. The receptor comes from a woman aged 80 or over with acute or convalescent COVID-19. The CDR3 reads CASSPLFRTGTRLSGYTIYF. CDR3 coding DNA: TGTGCCAGCTCACCACTCTTCCGGACAGGGACTCGCCTGAGCGGTTACACCATATATTTT.